A single sample gave rise to the 19 T cell receptor beta chains below, sequenced in a study of CD8+ T cells in alopecia areata. The treatment was: oral pan-JAK inhibitor, 5-10 mg twice daily. RNA, once extracted, was reverse transcribed into cDNA for use as the sequencing template. Profiled with immunoSEQ multiplex PCR; TCRdb holds only in-frame clones, not every one. The profile shows 150,000 to 200,000 clones, about 47% of them singletons. This material consisted of CD8+ T cells sorted from blood, taken between weeks 51 and 52, from a patient treated with tofacitinib. These receptors were taken from a human donor with alopecia areata.

CDR3 residues: CASSYLEPTSTDTQYF. DNA for the CDR3: TGTGCCAGCAGTTATCTGGAACCGACTAGCACAGATACGCAGTATTTT. V usage is TRBV6-5 and J usage is TRBJ2-3; D not certain. Germline CDR1 and CDR2: MNHEY and SVGAGI. V was shortened by 3 bases and J by 0 bases, with 13 bases between the two germline ends. The CDR3 has 16 amino acids.

The chain couples TRBV9 to TRBJ2-1, with D maybe TRBD2 (7 bases). Trimming took 4 bases from V and 8 from J, leaving 16 bases between them. Germline lookup yields CDR1 SGDLS and CDR2 YYNGEE. CDR3 length: 14 amino acids. CDR3 in DNA: TGTGCCAGCAGCCCAGGGGAGGGTATCTATGAGCAGTTCTTC. It yields the protein CASSPGEGIYEQFF.

The sample holds a few counts of this clone. The rearrangement joins TRBV29-1 to TRBJ2-7; D may match TRBD1 or TRBD2 (5 bases each). The CDR3 is 15 amino acids. Trimming shortened V by 6 bases and J by 5 bases, and 23 bases separated the two germline ends. CDR1 and CDR2 from the germline V gene are SQVTM and ANQGSEA. The DNA of the CDR3 is TGCAGCGTGGGTGGGGACGGTAGGTCCCTGGACGAGCAGTACTTC. Translating gives CSVGGDGRSLDEQYF.

This clone was observed a few times. The rearrangement links TRBV13 to TRBJ2-7; 9 nucleotides match TRBD1. V gave up 6 bases and J gave up 1 base; unmatched junction bases: 7. This CDR3 is built from 15 residues. Looked up from germline, CDR1 is PRHDT and CDR2 is FYEKMQ (reference sequence). In DNA, the CDR3 is TGTGCCAGCAGTCAGCAGGGGACAGGGTCCTACGAGCAGTACTTC. Its protein is CASSQQGTGSYEQYF.

This clone occurred a few times. The V call is TRBV27, the J call TRBJ1-4; no firm D call. CDR3 size: 15 residues. CDR1 MNHEY and CDR2 SMNVEV come from the germline V gene (reference sequence). With 6 bases removed from V and 0 bases from J, the gap between germline ends came to 11 bases. The CDR3, as DNA: TGTGCCAGCAGGCCGGGGATATCAACTAATGAAAAACTGTTTTTT. This translates into CASRPGISTNEKLFF.

The chain recombines TRBV29-1 with TRBJ1-1, with TRBD1 as a possible D gene (5 bases). The germline V gene encodes CDR1 SQVTM and CDR2 ANQGSEA. This CDR3 is 12 amino acids long. The germline V and J ends were trimmed by 6 bases and 7 bases, with 15 bases remaining between them. CDR3 in DNA: TGCAGCGTCCTGACAGAGAAAATTGAAGCTTTCTTT. It specifies CSVLTEKIEAFF.

This chain uses TRBV6-5 with TRBJ1-4, with no clear D. Trimming took 6 bases from V and 8 from J, leaving 16 bases between them. CDR1 is MNHEY and CDR2 is SVGAGI in the germline V gene. The CDR3 is made up of 14 amino acids. The CDR3 protein is CASRKGFRGEKLFF. The CDR3 DNA sequence: TGTGCCAGCAGAAAAGGGTTCCGAGGAGAAAAACTGTTTTTT.

CDR3 coding DNA: TGTGCCATCAGTGAGAGAACGGGAGACGGGGAGCTGTTTTTT. Translation gives CAISERTGDGELFF. J is TRBJ2-2 and V is TRBV10-3; D is perhaps TRBD2 (6 bases). Deletions cut 2 bases from V and 7 bases from J, with 11 bases between. The CDR3 covers 14 residues. From germline, CDR1 is ENHRY and CDR2 SYGVKD.

The rearrangement uses TRBV15 and TRBJ2-3; D is tentatively TRBD1 or TRBD2 (6 bases each). CDR1 and CDR2 (germline): LNHNV, YYDKDF (reference sequence). The CDR3 runs 16 residues. The V gene lost 0 bases and the J gene lost 8 bases, with 18 bases spanning the gap. This chain's CDR3 is CATSRDNSLPGATQYF. Here the CDR3 DNA reads TGTGCCACCAGCAGAGATAATTCCCTGCCGGGGGCTACGCAGTATTTT.

This clone was found a few times. The chain joins TRBV7-8 to TRBJ2-4, with TRBD2 matching over 12 bases. Germline-derived CDR1 and CDR2 are SGHVS and FQNEAQ. V shed 4 bases and J 8 bases; nucleotides not matched to a gene: 9. The CDR3 runs to 16 residues. This chain's CDR3 is CASSSLAGGPGDIQYF. The CDR3 DNA sequence: TGTGCCAGCAGCTCCCTAGCGGGGGGGCCTGGGGACATTCAGTACTTC.

As concerns this clone: At one boundary the junction diverges from the germline segment, which might be a read error. The V call is TRBV7-3, the J call TRBJ2-3; possibly TRBD1 or TRBD2 for D (5 bases each). The CDR3 totals 17 residues. From germline, CDR1 is SGHTA and CDR2 FQGTGA. The CDR3 loop is CASRLNTRDPTPDTQYF. For the CDR3, the DNA is TGTGCCAGCAGATTAAATACACGGGACCCAACTCCAGATACGCAGTATTTT.

This chain joins TRBV7-8 and TRBJ1-5; the D gene is possibly TRBD1 (5 bases). Germline CDR1 and CDR2: SGHVS and FQNEAQ. The CDR3 spans 15 residues. V was cut by 2 bases and J by 5 bases, with 13 bases left in between. This CDR3 reads CASSLSQGGYQPQHF. The CDR3 nucleotides read TGTGCCAGCAGCTTAAGCCAGGGAGGTTATCAGCCCCAGCATTTT.

Details on this clone: Other DNA sequences of this sample code for an identical CDR3. The V call is TRBV30, the J call TRBJ1-1, with unresolved D. The CDR3 sequence is 12 residues long. The germline gives CDR1 GTSNPN, CDR2 SVGIG (reference sequence). Trimming left V 2 bases short and J 4 bases short, with 8 bases between. This chain's CDR3 is CAWSPLGTEAFF. CDR3 bases: TGTGCCTGGAGTCCACTAGGCACTGAAGCTTTCTTT.

In its sample, this clone was seen a few times. V is TRBV6-5 and J is TRBJ2-7; D call uncertain. Trimming cost V 2 bases and J 5 bases, with 16 bases left between them. CDR3 length equals 15 residues. Germline-derived CDR1 and CDR2 are MNHEY and SVGAGI. CDR3 sequence: CASSYDGETGNEQYF. DNA of the CDR3: TGTGCCAGCAGTTACGATGGCGAGACTGGAAACGAGCAGTACTTC.

The J gene is TRBJ2-7, the V gene TRBV13; 10 nucleotides match TRBD1. J lost 3 bases, V lost 5 bases, and 7 bases had no gene match. The CDR3 covers 15 residues. The germline gives CDR1 PRHDT, CDR2 FYEKMQ (reference sequence). DNA of the CDR3: TGTGCCAGCAGCCCATTCGGGACAGGGGACTACGAGCAGTACTTC. This sequence encodes CASSPFGTGDYEQYF.

The chain recombines TRBV19 with TRBJ2-1; D is ambiguous. The CDR3 is 12 residues long. Between the trimmed V and J ends, which lost 8 bases and 3 bases, there was a span of 8 bases. The V gene's germline CDR1 is LNHDA and CDR2 SQIVND (reference sequence). The CDR3 loop reads CASSDRYNEQFF. The CDR3, as DNA: TGTGCCAGTTCTGACCGCTACAATGAGCAGTTCTTC.

CDR3 coding DNA: TGTGCCAGCGGGGGACAGGACAATCAGCCCCAGCATTTT. Translation: CASGGQDNQPQHF. V is TRBV27 and J is TRBJ1-5; 8 bases fit TRBD1. CDR3 size: 13 residues. J lost 3 bases, V lost 8 bases, and 3 bases had no gene match. Per germline, CDR1 MNHEY and CDR2 SMNVEV (reference sequence).

The chain joins TRBV29-1 to TRBJ2-3; 9 positions match TRBD2. CDR3 length equals 13 residues. The germline CDR1 and CDR2 sequences are SQVTM and ANQGSEA. The trim removed 5 bases at V and 5 bases at J, leaving 5 bases unmatched. This CDR3 reads CSVRRGGQDTQYF. The CDR3 DNA reads as TGCAGCGTTCGGCGGGGGGGTCAAGATACGCAGTATTTT.

The chain employs TRBV5-1 and TRBJ2-1; no reliable D call. The CDR3 loop spans 16 amino acids. Germline lookup yields CDR1 SGHRS and CDR2 YFSETQ. V lost 6 bases and J lost 4, with 20 bases in between. DNA for the CDR3: TGCGCCAGCACCCCCACGACTGTCCGCTATTACAATGAGCAGTTCTTC. Its protein product is CASTPTTVRYYNEQFF.